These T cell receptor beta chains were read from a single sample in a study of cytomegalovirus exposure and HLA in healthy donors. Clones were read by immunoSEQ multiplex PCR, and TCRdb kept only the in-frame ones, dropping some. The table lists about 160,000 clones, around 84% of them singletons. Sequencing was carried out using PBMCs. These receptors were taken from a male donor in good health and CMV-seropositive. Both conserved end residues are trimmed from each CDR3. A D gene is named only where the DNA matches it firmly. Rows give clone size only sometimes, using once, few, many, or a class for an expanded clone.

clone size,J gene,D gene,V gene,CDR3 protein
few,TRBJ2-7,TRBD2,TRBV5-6,ASSPGGIPYEQY
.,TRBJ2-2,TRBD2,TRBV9,ASSSSGRGTGELF
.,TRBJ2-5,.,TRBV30,AWSVLSETQY
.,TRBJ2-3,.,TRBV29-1,SVYRTTDTQY
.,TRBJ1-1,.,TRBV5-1,ASSSPRGNTEAF
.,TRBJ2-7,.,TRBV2,ASSDRARPHYEQY
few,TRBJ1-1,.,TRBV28,ASSLFAGNTEAF
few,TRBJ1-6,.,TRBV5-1,ASRTDVHSPLH
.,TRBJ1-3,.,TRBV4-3,ASSEGGGPGNTIY
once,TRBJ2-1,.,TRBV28,ASRGRETVTEQF
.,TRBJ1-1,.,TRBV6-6,ASSYYTDTEAF
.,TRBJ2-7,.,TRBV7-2,ASSLSWYEQY
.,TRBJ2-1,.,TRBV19,ASSVSGTYNEQF
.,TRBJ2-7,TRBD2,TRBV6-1,ASTRTSGGAYEQY
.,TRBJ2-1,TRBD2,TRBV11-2,ASSSIAGATYNEQF
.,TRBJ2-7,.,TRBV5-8,ASSLVRAVQY
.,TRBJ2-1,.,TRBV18,ASSPGQYNEQF
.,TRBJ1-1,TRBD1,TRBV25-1,ASSEFPTGLNTEAF
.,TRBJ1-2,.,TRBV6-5,ASRQARKYGYT
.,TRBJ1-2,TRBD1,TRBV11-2,ASSSGTVNHYGYT
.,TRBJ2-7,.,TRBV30,AWSKQQGYEQY
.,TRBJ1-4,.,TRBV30,AWGWTVSNEKLF
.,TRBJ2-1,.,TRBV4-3,ASSRGSSYNEQF
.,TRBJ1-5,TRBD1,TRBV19,ASSLPGQGARQPQH
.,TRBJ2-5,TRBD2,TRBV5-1,ASSLGAGDYQETQY
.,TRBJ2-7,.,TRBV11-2,ASSSQGGKVLYEQY
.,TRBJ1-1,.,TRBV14,ASSRRGAAEAF
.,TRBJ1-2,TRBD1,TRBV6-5,ASTGTGLNYGYT
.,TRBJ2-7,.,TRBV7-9,ASSLMTGVNEQY
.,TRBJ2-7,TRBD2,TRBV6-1,ASSEPPGLAGDEQY
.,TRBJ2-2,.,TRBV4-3,ASRVGTMDTGELF
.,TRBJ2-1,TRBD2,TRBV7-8,ASSWLAGGPHEQF